A selection of T cell receptor beta chains follows, all from one sample in a study of vaccination and CD4 T cells after COVID-19. One entry per CDR3 protein results from TCRdb running MiXCR on the PCR reads. The sample shows 20,000 or so distinct CDR3 sequences, roughly two fifths of them seen only once. Antigens for these TCRs are unknown. The sequencing input was CD4+ T cells from blood, cultured in vitro. The receptors were gathered from a human donor who had recovered from COVID-19. CDR3s include the opening cysteine and the closing phenylalanine or tryptophan. The D gene is left open where the match is weak. Clone size is not always given. Where it is, it says once, few, many or a class for expanded clones.

j_call: TRBJ2-3; v_call: TRBV10-1; d_call: -; clone_size: few; cdr3_length: 15; cdr3_aa: CASSDVPNPLDTQYF; cdr3_nt: TGCGCCAGCAGTGATGTTCCAAACCCTTTAGATACGCAGTATTTT
j_call: TRBJ1-1; v_call: TRBV7-9; d_call: TRBD1; clone_size: -; cdr3_length: 13; cdr3_aa: CASSWTGGTEAFF; cdr3_nt: TGTGCCAGCAGTTGGACAGGGGGCACTGAAGCTTTCTTT
j_call: TRBJ2-7; v_call: TRBV5-1; d_call: -; clone_size: -; cdr3_length: 11; cdr3_aa: CASSSSLEQYF; cdr3_nt: TGCGCCAGCAGCTCGAGTTTGGAGCAGTACTTC
j_call: TRBJ2-7; v_call: TRBV20-1; d_call: -; clone_size: medium-sized; cdr3_length: 17; cdr3_aa: CSADGGNGGTDWDEQYF; cdr3_nt: TGCAGTGCCGACGGAGGGAATGGAGGGACTGATTGGGACGAGCAGTACTTC
j_call: TRBJ2-7; v_call: TRBV14; d_call: TRBD2; clone_size: -; cdr3_length: 14; cdr3_aa: CASRNSGGNYEQYF; cdr3_nt: TGTGCCAGCAGGAATAGCGGGGGTAACTACGAGCAGTACTTC
j_call: TRBJ1-2; v_call: TRBV5-1; d_call: -; clone_size: -; cdr3_length: 15; cdr3_aa: CASSLEAVLNYGYTF; cdr3_nt: TGCGCCAGCAGCCTGGAGGCGGTCCTTAACTATGGCTACACCTTC
j_call: TRBJ1-2; v_call: TRBV2; d_call: TRBD1; clone_size: few; cdr3_length: 14; cdr3_aa: CASRETGVNYGYTF; cdr3_nt: TGTGCCAGCAGGGAGACAGGGGTAAACTATGGCTACACCTTC
j_call: TRBJ1-3; v_call: TRBV5-1; d_call: TRBD1; clone_size: -; cdr3_length: 17; cdr3_aa: CASSLTQGTGVGNTTYF; cdr3_nt: TGCGCCAGCAGCTTGACCCAGGGGACAGGGGTTGGAAACACCACATATTTT
j_call: TRBJ2-1; v_call: TRBV5-5; d_call: TRBD1; clone_size: -; cdr3_length: 14; cdr3_aa: CASSFRQGVNEQFF; cdr3_nt: TGTGCCAGCAGCTTCCGACAGGGGGTGAATGAGCAGTTCTTC
j_call: TRBJ1-2; v_call: TRBV28; d_call: -; clone_size: few; cdr3_length: 11; cdr3_aa: CASSMLYGYTF; cdr3_nt: TGTGCCAGCAGTATGCTCTATGGCTACACCTTC
j_call: TRBJ2-2; v_call: TRBV27; d_call: TRBD1; clone_size: -; cdr3_length: 13; cdr3_aa: CASSFSDRPELFF; cdr3_nt: TGTGCCAGCAGTTTCTCGGACAGGCCCGAGCTGTTTTTT
j_call: TRBJ1-1; v_call: TRBV15; d_call: -; clone_size: few; cdr3_length: 12; cdr3_aa: CATSRVQERAFF; cdr3_nt: TGTGCCACCAGCAGAGTACAAGAACGGGCTTTCTTT
j_call: TRBJ1-1; v_call: TRBV28; d_call: -; clone_size: -; cdr3_length: 14; cdr3_aa: CASIKRGKGTEAFF; cdr3_nt: TGTGCCAGCATCAAAAGGGGGAAGGGTACTGAAGCTTTCTTT
j_call: TRBJ2-1; v_call: TRBV2; d_call: TRBD2; clone_size: -; cdr3_length: 16; cdr3_aa: CASSSSLAGGRLEQFF; cdr3_nt: TGTGCCAGCAGCTCCTCGCTAGCGGGGGGGCGCCTTGAGCAGTTCTTC
j_call: TRBJ1-6; v_call: TRBV5-1; d_call: TRBD1; clone_size: -; cdr3_length: 18; cdr3_aa: CASSPGTGGASANSPLHF; cdr3_nt: TGCGCCAGCAGCCCCGGGACAGGGGGCGCATCTGCCAATTCACCCCTCCACTTT